The rows below give T cell receptor beta chains drawn from one sample of a study of PD-L1 blockade in urothelial cancer. Profiled with immunoSEQ multiplex PCR; TCRdb holds only in-frame clones, not every one. The data show some 63,000 clones, with 75% to 85% seen just once and more than 5.5% held by the top ten. This specimen was PBMCs, taken around atezolizumab (anti-PD-L1) treatment. These receptors all come from a man aged 65-85 years with urothelial cancer. Each CDR3 is given with its conserved first and last residue. D genes are given only for firm matches. Clone size appears in some rows only: once, few, many, or a class for an expanded clone.

TRBV7-3	TRBJ1-1	-	few	CASSLTGDTEAFF	TGTGCCAGCAGCTTAACCGGGGACACTGAAGCTTTCTTT
TRBV9	TRBJ2-1	-	-	CASSPSPGTSSYNEQFF	TGTGCCAGCAGCCCCTCCCCCGGGACATCCTCCTACAATGAGCAGTTCTTC
TRBV7-6	TRBJ2-7	TRBD2	-	CASSSGYGGSYEQYF	TGTGCCAGCAGCAGCGGGTACGGGGGGTCCTACGAGCAGTACTTC
TRBV6-1	TRBJ2-5	TRBD2	-	CASTSNGLAEETQYF	TGTGCCAGCACCTCAAACGGACTAGCGGAAGAGACCCAGTACTTC
TRBV5-1	TRBJ1-4	TRBD1	few	CASSWNTGATNEKLFF	TGCGCCAGCAGCTGGAACACAGGGGCAACTAATGAAAAACTGTTTTTT
TRBV11-3	TRBJ2-7	TRBD1	-	CASSRTGSYEQYF	TGTGCCAGCAGCCGGACAGGGTCATACGAGCAGTACTTC
TRBV10-3	TRBJ1-1	-	-	CAISEGQGFNTEAFF	TGTGCCATCAGTGAGGGACAAGGGTTCAACACTGAAGCTTTCTTT
TRBV11-3	TRBJ1-1	TRBD1	once	CASSLLPTGINTEAFF	TGTGCCAGCAGCTTACTTCCGACAGGGATAAACACTGAAGCTTTCTTT
TRBV9	TRBJ1-3	-	-	CASSVGGRTHSGNTIYF	TGTGCCAGCAGCGTAGGAGGCAGAACCCACTCTGGAAACACCATATATTTT
TRBV2	TRBJ2-1	TRBD1	-	CARKGTGAYEQFF	TGTGCAAGGAAAGGGACAGGGGCCTATGAGCAGTTCTTC
TRBV7-2	TRBJ2-2	TRBD2	-	CASSSLSGGRTNTGELFF	TGTGCCAGCAGCTCCCTTAGCGGGGGGAGAACGAACACCGGGGAGCTGTTTTTT
TRBV2	TRBJ2-2	-	once	CASSGQNTGELFF	TGTGCCAGCAGTGGACAGAACACCGGGGAGCTGTTTTTT
TRBV27	TRBJ1-1	TRBD1	-	CASSWGQGENTEAFF	TGTGCCAGCAGTTGGGGACAGGGGGAGAACACTGAAGCTTTCTTT
TRBV7-8	TRBJ1-5	TRBD1	-	CASSLSGTGARPQHF	TGTGCCAGCAGCTTGTCTGGAACAGGGGCCCGGCCCCAGCATTTT
TRBV11-1	TRBJ2-1	TRBD2	-	CASSQGGGREYNEQFF	TGTGCCAGCAGCCAAGGGGGCGGGAGGGAGTACAATGAGCAGTTCTTC
TRBV6-5	TRBJ2-1	TRBD1	-	CASRTRDSINEQFF	TGTGCCAGCAGAACTCGGGACAGTATTAATGAGCAGTTCTTC
TRBV11-1	TRBJ2-5	-	-	CASSPQGETQYF	TGTGCCAGCAGCCCTCAGGGAGAGACCCAGTACTTC
TRBV18	TRBJ1-4	TRBD1	-	CASSPTTGLNEKLFF	TGTGCCAGCTCACCGACGACAGGGTTAAATGAAAAACTGTTTTTT
TRBV12-5	TRBJ2-1	TRBD1	-	CASGLGTGGSVEQFF	TGTGCTAGTGGTCTGGGGACAGGGGGCTCGGTTGAGCAGTTCTTC
TRBV7-9	TRBJ2-5	TRBD2	-	CASSPGLAGASVRETQYF	TGTGCCAGCAGCCCCGGACTAGCGGGGGCCAGCGTGCGAGAGACCCAGTACTTC
TRBV10-2	TRBJ1-3	-	-	CASSEDSNTIYF	TGCGCCAGCAGTGAGGACAGTAACACCATATATTTT
TRBV19	TRBJ1-2	TRBD1	-	CASRHIGGTGGNYGYTF	TGTGCCAGTAGGCACATCGGCGGGACAGGGGGGAACTATGGCTACACCTTC
TRBV27	TRBJ2-5	-	-	CASSPRPQETQYF	TGTGCCAGCAGTCCTAGACCGCAAGAGACCCAGTACTTC
TRBV4-2	TRBJ1-1	-	-	CASSQDFLGAPANTEAFF	TGTGCCAGCAGCCAAGATTTTCTGGGGGCCCCAGCGAACACTGAAGCTTTCTTT
TRBV20-1	TRBJ2-5	-	once	CSALNWETQYF	TGCAGTGCTCTAAATTGGGAGACCCAGTACTTC
TRBV5-4	TRBJ2-7	TRBD1	-	CASSFLGQGAYEQYF	TGTGCCAGCAGCTTCTTGGGACAGGGGGCCTACGAGCAGTACTTC
TRBV2	TRBJ1-1	-	-	CASTIEGNTEAFF	TGTGCCAGTACCATTGAGGGGAACACTGAAGCTTTCTTT
TRBV2	TRBJ2-5	-	once	CASSEARLLSGETQYF	TGTGCCAGCAGTGAAGCGCGACTGCTCAGTGGCGAGACCCAGTACTTC
TRBV14	TRBJ2-7	-	once	CASSQFSGLSYEQYF	TGTGCCAGCAGCCAATTTAGCGGCCTCTCCTACGAGCAGTACTTC
TRBV9	TRBJ2-3	TRBD1	-	CASSFRQGGDTQYF	TGTGCCAGCAGCTTCCGACAGGGGGGAGATACGCAGTATTTT
TRBV2	TRBJ2-2	TRBD2	-	CASSYLAGGAAGELFF	TGTGCCAGCAGTTACCTAGCGGGGGGGGCGGCCGGGGAGCTGTTTTTT
TRBV11-2	TRBJ2-2	TRBD1	once	CASSFTGANTGELFF	TGTGCCAGCAGCTTTACAGGGGCGAACACCGGGGAGCTGTTTTTT
TRBV6-6	TRBJ2-7	TRBD1	-	CASSYSQGSFNEQYF	TGTGCCAGCAGTTATTCACAGGGGTCTTTCAACGAGCAGTACTTC
TRBV27	TRBJ2-7	-	-	CASSLSNVRGQEQYF	TGTGCCAGCAGTTTATCGAACGTTCGGGGTCAAGAGCAGTACTTC
TRBV2	TRBJ1-5	TRBD1	-	CASSGDRGINQPQHF	TGTGCCAGCAGTGGCGACAGGGGAATTAATCAGCCCCAGCATTTT
TRBV18	TRBJ2-2	-	-	CASSPRQRNTGELFF	TGTGCCAGCTCACCACGACAGAGAAACACCGGGGAGCTGTTTTTT
TRBV5-1	TRBJ2-3	TRBD2	once	CASSSSGGDPDTQYF	TGCGCCAGCAGCTCTAGCGGGGGGGATCCAGATACGCAGTATTTT
TRBV2	TRBJ1-1	-	-	CASSAGAEAFF	TGTGCCAGCAGTGCCGGAGCTGAAGCTTTCTTT
TRBV19	TRBJ2-3	TRBD2	-	CASSIGLAGLSTDTQYF	TGTGCCAGTAGTATAGGACTAGCGGGCCTTAGCACAGATACGCAGTATTTT
TRBV27	TRBJ1-5	TRBD1	-	CASSWTGDQPQHF	TGTGCCAGCAGTTGGACAGGCGATCAGCCCCAGCATTTT
TRBV5-1	TRBJ1-2	-	-	CASSSSAAGVYGYTF	TGCGCCAGCAGCTCATCAGCGGCTGGGGTCTATGGCTACACCTTC
TRBV19	TRBJ2-1	TRBD1	-	CASSNDRGYNEQFF	TGTGCCAGTAGTAATGACAGGGGATACAATGAGCAGTTCTTC
TRBV2	TRBJ1-5	-	-	CASRVDNSNQPQHF	TGTGCCAGCAGGGTCGACAATAGCAATCAGCCCCAGCATTTT
TRBV5-8	TRBJ1-5	TRBD1	-	CASSPTPGTGDNSNQPQHF	TGTGCCAGCAGCCCTACCCCCGGGACAGGGGACAATAGCAATCAGCCCCAGCATTTT
TRBV9	TRBJ2-2	TRBD1	-	CASSPRQGTGELFF	TGTGCCAGCAGCCCTAGACAGGGGACCGGGGAGCTGTTTTTT
TRBV29-1	TRBJ2-5	-	few	CSVDPHARPGETQYF	TGCAGCGTTGACCCCCATGCCCGCCCCGGGGAGACCCAGTACTTC
TRBV7-8	TRBJ2-4	TRBD2	once	CASSTEIAGNIQYF	TGTGCCAGCAGTACAGAGATAGCGGGAAACATTCAGTACTTC
TRBV5-1	TRBJ2-3	-	-	CASSWGGGTDTQYF	TGCGCCAGCAGCTGGGGGGGCGGCACAGATACGCAGTATTTT
TRBV28	TRBJ1-5	-	few	CASSLKPQPQHF	TGTGCCAGCAGTTTAAAGCCTCAGCCCCAGCATTTT
TRBV5-1	TRBJ1-1	TRBD1	-	CASSPGQGAGHTEAFF	TGCGCCAGCAGCCCCGGACAGGGGGCAGGTCACACTGAAGCTTTCTTT
TRBV6-1	TRBJ2-1	TRBD2	-	CASRRGLAGGDEQFF	TGTGCCAGCAGGAGAGGACTAGCGGGAGGTGATGAGCAGTTCTTC
TRBV6-6	TRBJ2-3	-	-	CASRAGSTDTQYF	TGTGCCAGCAGGGCAGGTAGCACAGATACGCAGTATTTT
TRBV15	TRBJ2-2	TRBD2	-	CATSRGLEGGELFF	TGTGCCACCAGCAGGGGACTAGAGGGCGGGGAGCTGTTTTTT